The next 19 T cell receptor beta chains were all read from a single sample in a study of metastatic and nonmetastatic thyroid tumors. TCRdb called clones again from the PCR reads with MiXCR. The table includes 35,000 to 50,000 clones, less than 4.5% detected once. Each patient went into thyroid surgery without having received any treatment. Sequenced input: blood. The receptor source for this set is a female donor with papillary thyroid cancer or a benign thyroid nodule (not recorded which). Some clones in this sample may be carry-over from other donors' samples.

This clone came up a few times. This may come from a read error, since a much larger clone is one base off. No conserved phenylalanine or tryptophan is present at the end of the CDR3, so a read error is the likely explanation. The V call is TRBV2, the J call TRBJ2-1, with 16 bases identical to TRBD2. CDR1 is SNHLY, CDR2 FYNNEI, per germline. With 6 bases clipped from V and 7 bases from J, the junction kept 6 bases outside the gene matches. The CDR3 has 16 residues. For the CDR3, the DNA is TGTGCCAGCAGCGGCGGGACTAGCGGGAGGGGGAATGAGCAGTTCCTC. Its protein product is CASSGGTSGRGNEQFL.

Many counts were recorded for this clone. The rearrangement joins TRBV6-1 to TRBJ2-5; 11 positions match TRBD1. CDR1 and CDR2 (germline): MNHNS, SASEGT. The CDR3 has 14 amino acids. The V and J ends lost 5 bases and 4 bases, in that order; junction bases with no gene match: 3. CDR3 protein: CASSPGTGGETQYF. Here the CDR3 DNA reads TGTGCCAGCAGTCCTGGGACAGGGGGAGAGACCCAGTACTTC.

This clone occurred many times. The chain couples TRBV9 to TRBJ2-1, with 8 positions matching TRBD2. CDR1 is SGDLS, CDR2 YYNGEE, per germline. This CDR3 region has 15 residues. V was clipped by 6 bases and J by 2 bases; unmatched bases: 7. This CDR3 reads CASNRGGGTYNEQFF. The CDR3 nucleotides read TGTGCCAGCAACAGAGGCGGGGGGACCTACAATGAGCAGTTCTTC.

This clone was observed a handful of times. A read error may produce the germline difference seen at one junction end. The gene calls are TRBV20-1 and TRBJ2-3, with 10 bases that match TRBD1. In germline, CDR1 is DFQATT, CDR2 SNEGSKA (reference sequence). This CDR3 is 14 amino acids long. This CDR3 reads CGARVGTGVDTQYF. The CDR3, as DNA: TGCGGTGCTAGGGTCGGGACAGGGGTAGATACGCAGTATTTT.

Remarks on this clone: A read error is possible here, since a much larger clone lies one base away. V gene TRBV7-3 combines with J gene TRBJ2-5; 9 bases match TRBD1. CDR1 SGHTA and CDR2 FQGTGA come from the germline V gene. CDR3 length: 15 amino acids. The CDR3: CASSSGTGLQEAQYF. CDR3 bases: TGTGCCAGCAGCTCCGGGACAGGGCTGCAAGAGGCCCAGTACTTC.

The CDR3 reads CASIGPGGMNTEAFF. The CDR3 bases are TGTGCCAGTATTGGCCCAGGGGGGATGAACACTGAAGCTTTCTTT. This chain connects TRBV19 to TRBJ1-1, with 7 bases lining up with TRBD1. With 7 bases clipped from V and 0 bases from J, the junction kept 8 bases outside the gene matches. The CDR3 is made up of 15 amino acids. CDR1 and CDR2 from the germline V gene are LNHDA and SQIVND (reference sequence).

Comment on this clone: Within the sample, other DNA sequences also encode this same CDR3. Here the CDR3 reads CSASLHGREWDTQYF. Written as DNA, the CDR3 is TGCAGCGCCTCCCTACACGGGCGGGAGTGGGATACGCAGTATTTT. The V call is TRBV29-1, the J call TRBJ2-3; 7 nucleotides match TRBD2. Germline V gene sequence: CDR1 SQVTM, CDR2 ANQGSEA. V was clipped by 7 bases and J by 6 bases; unmatched bases: 16. The length of the CDR3 is 15 residues.

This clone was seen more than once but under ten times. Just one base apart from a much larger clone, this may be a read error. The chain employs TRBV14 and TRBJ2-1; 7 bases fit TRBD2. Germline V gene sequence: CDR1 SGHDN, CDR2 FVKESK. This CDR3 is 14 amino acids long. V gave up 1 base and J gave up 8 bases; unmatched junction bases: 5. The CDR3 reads CASSQAGGYHEQFF. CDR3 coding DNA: TGTGCCAGCAGCCAAGCGGGGGGATACCATGAGCAGTTCTTC. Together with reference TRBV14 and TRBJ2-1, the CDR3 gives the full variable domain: EAGVTQFPSHSVIEKGQTVTLRCDPISGHDNLYWYRRVMGKEIKFLLHFVKESKQDESGMPNNRFLAERTGGTYSTLKVQPAELEDSGVYFCASSQAGGYHEQFFGPGTRLTVL.

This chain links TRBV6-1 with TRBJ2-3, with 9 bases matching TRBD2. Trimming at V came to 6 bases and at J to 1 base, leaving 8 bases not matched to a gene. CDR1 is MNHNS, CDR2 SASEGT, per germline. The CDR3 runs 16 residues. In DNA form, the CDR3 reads TGTGCCAGCAGGGGCGGGAGGGTCCCTGGCACAGATACGCAGTATTTT. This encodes CASRGGRVPGTDTQYF.

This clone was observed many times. The CDR3 protein is CASSLGQLATDTQYF. For the CDR3, the DNA is TGCGCCAGCAGCTTGGGGCAGCTGGCCACAGATACGCAGTATTTT. The chain employs TRBV5-1 and TRBJ2-3; D unclear. Germline CDR1 SGHRS, CDR2 YFSETQ. V lost 0 bases to trimming and J lost 2 bases, with 10 bases between them. CDR3 length: 15 amino acids.

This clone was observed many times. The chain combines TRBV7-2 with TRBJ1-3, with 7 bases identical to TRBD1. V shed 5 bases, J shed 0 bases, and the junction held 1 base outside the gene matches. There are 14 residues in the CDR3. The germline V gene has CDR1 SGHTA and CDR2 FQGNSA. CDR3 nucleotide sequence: TGTGCCAGCAGCCGGACAGGCTCTGGAAACACCATATATTTT. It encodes CASSRTGSGNTIYF.

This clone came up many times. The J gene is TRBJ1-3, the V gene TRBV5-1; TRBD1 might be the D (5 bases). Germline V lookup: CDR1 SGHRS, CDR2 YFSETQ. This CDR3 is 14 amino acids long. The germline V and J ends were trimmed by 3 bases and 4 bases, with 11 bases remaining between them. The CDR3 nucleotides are TGCGCCAGCAGCTCGGGGGTCGTCGGAAACACCATATATTTT. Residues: CASSSGVVGNTIYF.

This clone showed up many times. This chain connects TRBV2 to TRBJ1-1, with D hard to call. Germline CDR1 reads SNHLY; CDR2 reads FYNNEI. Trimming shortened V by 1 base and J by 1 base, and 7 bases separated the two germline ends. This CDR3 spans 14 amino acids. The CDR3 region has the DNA TGTGCCAGCAGTGAAGGGGGAACGAACACTGAAGCTTTCTTT. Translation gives CASSEGGTNTEAFF.

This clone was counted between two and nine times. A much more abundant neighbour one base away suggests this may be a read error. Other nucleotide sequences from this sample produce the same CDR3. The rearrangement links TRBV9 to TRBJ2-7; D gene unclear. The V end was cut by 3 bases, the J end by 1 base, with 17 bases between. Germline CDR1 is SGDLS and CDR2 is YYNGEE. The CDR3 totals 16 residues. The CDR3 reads CASSATPDLVSYEQYF. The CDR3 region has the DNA TGTGCCAGCAGCGCTACCCCCGACCTAGTATCCTACGAGCAGTACTTC.

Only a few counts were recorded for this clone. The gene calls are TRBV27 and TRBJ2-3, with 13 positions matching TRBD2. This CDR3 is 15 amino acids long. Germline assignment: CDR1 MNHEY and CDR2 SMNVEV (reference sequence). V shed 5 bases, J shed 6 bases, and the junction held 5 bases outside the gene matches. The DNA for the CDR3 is TGTGCCAGCAGTGTCACTAGCGGGAGGGTGGATACGCAGTATTTT. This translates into CASSVTSGRVDTQYF.

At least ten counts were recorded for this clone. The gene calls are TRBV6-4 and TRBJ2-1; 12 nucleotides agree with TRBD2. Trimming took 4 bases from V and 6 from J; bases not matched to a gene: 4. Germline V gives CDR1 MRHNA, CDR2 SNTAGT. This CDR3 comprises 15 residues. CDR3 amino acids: CASSVASGRANEQFF. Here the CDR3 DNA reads TGTGCCAGCAGTGTTGCTAGCGGGAGGGCCAATGAGCAGTTCTTC.

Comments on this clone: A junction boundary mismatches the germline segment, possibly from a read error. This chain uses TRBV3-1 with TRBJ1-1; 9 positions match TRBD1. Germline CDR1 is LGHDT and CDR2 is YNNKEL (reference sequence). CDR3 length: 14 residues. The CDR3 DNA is TGTGCCAGCAGTCCACAGGGGGCTTATGGTGAAGCTTCCTTT. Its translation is CASSPQGAYGEASF. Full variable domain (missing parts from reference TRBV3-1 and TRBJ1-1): DTAVSQTPKYLVTQMGNDKSIKCEQNLGHDTMYWYKQDSKKFLKIMFSYNNKELIINETVPNRFSPKSPDKAHLNLHINSLELGDSAVYFCASSPQGAYGEASFGQGTRLTVV.

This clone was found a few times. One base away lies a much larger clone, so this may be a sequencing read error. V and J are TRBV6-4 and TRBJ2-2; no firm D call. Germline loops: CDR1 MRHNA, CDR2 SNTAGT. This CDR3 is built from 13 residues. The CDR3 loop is CASSNSDGWELFF. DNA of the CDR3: TGTGCCAGCAGTAACTCGGACGGCTGGGAGCTGTTTTTT.

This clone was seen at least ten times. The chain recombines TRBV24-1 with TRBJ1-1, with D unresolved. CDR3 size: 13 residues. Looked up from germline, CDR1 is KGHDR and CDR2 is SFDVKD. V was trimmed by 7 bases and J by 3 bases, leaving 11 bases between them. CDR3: CATSQARDTEAFF. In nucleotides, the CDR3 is TGTGCCACCAGCCAGGCGCGGGACACTGAAGCTTTCTTT.